The rows below give T cell receptor beta chains drawn from one sample of a study of shared clonotypes between healthy human individuals. TCRdb's copy holds only in-frame clones and misses some; the assay was immunoSEQ multiplex PCR. The repertoire has 600,000 to 750,000 clones, about two thirds of them found once; the top ten carry less than 2%. Source material: memory CD4+ T cells sorted from blood. The receptors here all came from a young woman in good health. Each CDR3 is given with its conserved first and last residue. A D gene is named only where the DNA matches it firmly. For some rows the clone size is stated as once, few or many, or as a class when expanded; others skip it.

j_gene,v_gene,d_gene,abundance,CDR3aa
TRBJ2-7,TRBV30,.,few,CAWSVLEGTSYEQYF
TRBJ2-7,TRBV2,TRBD1,.,CASSQDGQGIEQYF
TRBJ1-3,TRBV28,.,.,CASSLIQAGNTIYF
TRBJ2-2,TRBV14,.,.,CASSWPGTGELFF
TRBJ2-5,TRBV28,.,.,CASGPGALGKTQYF
TRBJ2-5,TRBV29-1,TRBD1,.,CSVEGAETQYF
TRBJ2-2,TRBV6-5,TRBD2,.,CASKGSSGTGELFF
TRBJ2-7,TRBV27,TRBD1,many,CASSRPGGDEQYF
TRBJ2-7,TRBV7-6,.,.,CASSPVDTLGEQYF
TRBJ1-2,TRBV6-1,TRBD1,few,CASRGQLLFGYTF
TRBJ2-3,TRBV7-2,.,.,CASSQPGQRTQYF
TRBJ2-5,TRBV28,.,.,CASSLTKGRTKETQYF
TRBJ2-4,TRBV28,TRBD2,once,CASSRPPGLAGAIQYF
TRBJ2-2,TRBV18,TRBD1,.,CASSGLGQGASRYTGELFF
TRBJ1-4,TRBV27,.,.,CASRSSGVEKLFF
TRBJ2-4,TRBV30,TRBD1,.,CAWRTGDRPNIQYF
TRBJ2-7,TRBV19,TRBD2,.,CASNPSGSSYEQYF
TRBJ1-2,TRBV21-1,.,.,CASSKGGGRQAACTF
TRBJ2-2,TRBV10-3,TRBD2,.,CAIRGTSGTGELFF
TRBJ2-1,TRBV7-9,TRBD2,.,CASSNPRGGSSYNEQFF
TRBJ2-3,TRBV9,.,few,CASSRGADTQYF
TRBJ2-1,TRBV2,TRBD2,.,CASRPGLAGGEQFF
TRBJ1-2,TRBV19,TRBD1,.,CASSSPDRARGYTF
TRBJ2-1,TRBV5-1,TRBD2,.,CASSSSSGAYNEQFF
TRBJ1-5,TRBV11-2,TRBD1,few,CASSFDRGNQPQHF
TRBJ2-2,TRBV7-9,TRBD1,.,CASSRTGVTGELFF
TRBJ2-2,TRBV5-6,TRBD2,.,CASSRVAGPSGNTGELFF
TRBJ2-1,TRBV2,.,few,CASGRGYYNEQFF
TRBJ1-2,TRBV5-1,TRBD1,.,CASSLGQTRDRITF
TRBJ1-2,TRBV2,.,.,CASSSRVSGANYGYTF
TRBJ2-7,TRBV27,.,.,CASSRVGLLSYEQYF
TRBJ2-3,TRBV4-2,.,.,CASSQDLNGADTQYF
TRBJ2-2,TRBV27,TRBD2,once,CASSSTRAGVVGELFF
TRBJ1-4,TRBV5-3,.,.,CARRDATNEKLFF